Listed below are T cell receptor beta chains from one sample, sequenced in a study of T cells in Graves' hyperthyroidism and ophthalmopathy. A single record per CDR3 protein comes from TCRdb applying MiXCR to the multiplex PCR reads. Among hundreds of thousands of distinct CDR3 sequences listed, roughly 15% were seen once. Sequenced sample: blood. These receptors were collected from a woman aged 18-29 years with Graves' ophthalmopathy. Each CDR3 is given with its conserved first and last residue. A D gene is named only where the DNA matches it firmly. Part of the rows lack a size; the others show once, few, many or a class for expanded clones.

clone size: many
J gene: TRBJ2-5
D gene: TRBD1
V gene: TRBV3-1
CDR3 DNA: TGTGCCAGCAGCAAACAGGGGGCGCAAGAGACCCAGTACTTC
CDR3 protein: CASSKQGAQETQYF

clone size: many
J gene: TRBJ2-2
D gene: -
V gene: TRBV24-1
CDR3 DNA: TGTGCCACCAGTCCTTCGACAGAAAACACCGGGGAGCTGTTTTTT
CDR3 protein: CATSPSTENTGELFF

clone size: many
J gene: TRBJ2-3
D gene: -
V gene: TRBV6-6
CDR3 DNA: TGTGCCAGCAGTTACGACTCAACAACAGATACGCAGTATTTT
CDR3 protein: CASSYDSTTDTQYF

clone size: few
J gene: TRBJ2-2
D gene: -
V gene: TRBV20-1
CDR3 DNA: TGCAGTGCTAGAGATGCGGGAAGGGACACCGGGGAGCTGTTTTTT
CDR3 protein: CSARDAGRDTGELFF

clone size: many
J gene: TRBJ2-7
D gene: TRBD1
V gene: TRBV20-1
CDR3 DNA: TGCAGTGCTGAGGGACAGGGAGACTACGAGCAGTACTTC
CDR3 protein: CSAEGQGDYEQYF

clone size: many
J gene: TRBJ2-7
D gene: -
V gene: TRBV4-2
CDR3 DNA: TGTGCCAGCAGCCAGGGTCCCAGCGGGTACGAGCAGTACTTC
CDR3 protein: CASSQGPSGYEQYF

clone size: many
J gene: TRBJ2-3
D gene: TRBD1
V gene: TRBV6-4
CDR3 DNA: TGTGCCAGCAGTGACTCGGGACAGGGGGCAGATACGCAGTATTTT
CDR3 protein: CASSDSGQGADTQYF

clone size: many
J gene: TRBJ1-2
D gene: -
V gene: TRBV7-9
CDR3 DNA: TGTGCCAGCTCCGGCGGAGGGGTAGAGGGCTATGGCTACACCTTC
CDR3 protein: CASSGGGVEGYGYTF

clone size: many
J gene: TRBJ2-1
D gene: TRBD1
V gene: TRBV3-1
CDR3 DNA: TGTGCCAGCACCCCCTCGGCAACAGGGGGCATCTACAATGAGCAGTTCTTC
CDR3 protein: CASTPSATGGIYNEQFF

clone size: many
J gene: TRBJ2-5
D gene: -
V gene: TRBV12-3/TRBV12-4
CDR3 DNA: TGTGCCAGCAGTTCGCTAGGGCGAGGAGAGACCCAGTACTTC
CDR3 protein: CASSSLGRGETQYF

clone size: -
J gene: TRBJ1-6
D gene: TRBD1
V gene: TRBV28
CDR3 DNA: TGTGCCAGCAGCACCAGACAGGGGGTTAATTCACCCCTCCACTTT
CDR3 protein: CASSTRQGVNSPLHF

clone size: -
J gene: TRBJ2-1
D gene: -
V gene: TRBV20-1
CDR3 DNA: TGCAGTGCTAGAGATACTTCCTACAAAGAGCAGTTCTTC
CDR3 protein: CSARDTSYKEQFF

clone size: many
J gene: TRBJ1-1
D gene: -
V gene: TRBV6-1
CDR3 DNA: TGTGCCAGTATTGAGGGGTTGGGCACTGAAGCTTTCTTT
CDR3 protein: CASIEGLGTEAFF

clone size: many
J gene: TRBJ2-3
D gene: TRBD2
V gene: TRBV19
CDR3 DNA: TGTGCCACTAAAAGCGGGATGTCCACAGATACGCAGTATTTT
CDR3 protein: CATKSGMSTDTQYF

clone size: many
J gene: TRBJ1-1
D gene: -
V gene: TRBV7-2
CDR3 DNA: TGTGCCAGCAGCTTTATTCAGGAACCGCTGAACACTGAAGCTTTCTTT
CDR3 protein: CASSFIQEPLNTEAFF

clone size: -
J gene: TRBJ2-1
D gene: -
V gene: TRBV9
CDR3 DNA: TGTGCCAGCAGCCACTATTGGGGAGATGAGCAGTTCTTC
CDR3 protein: CASSHYWGDEQFF

clone size: once
J gene: TRBJ2-5
D gene: -
V gene: TRBV27
CDR3 DNA: TGTGCCAGCAGTACAGACAGGAGAGAGACCCAGTACTTC
CDR3 protein: CASSTDRRETQYF

clone size: many
J gene: TRBJ2-7
D gene: -
V gene: TRBV2
CDR3 DNA: TGTGCCAGCAGTGAAGGTACGCCTAGAGCCTACGAGCAGTACTTC
CDR3 protein: CASSEGTPRAYEQYF

clone size: many
J gene: TRBJ2-3
D gene: TRBD2
V gene: TRBV12-3/TRBV12-4
CDR3 DNA: TGTGCCAGCAGTTTATATAGCGGGAGTTCAACAGATACGCAGTATTTT
CDR3 protein: CASSLYSGSSTDTQYF

clone size: many
J gene: TRBJ1-4
D gene: -
V gene: TRBV7-8
CDR3 DNA: TGTGCCAGCAGCTTTGGCACGGGGTGGGAAAAACTGTTTTTT
CDR3 protein: CASSFGTGWEKLFF

clone size: many
J gene: TRBJ2-7
D gene: -
V gene: TRBV24-1
CDR3 DNA: TGTGCCACCAGTGATGGATCTTACGAGCAGTACTTC
CDR3 protein: CATSDGSYEQYF

clone size: many
J gene: TRBJ1-2
D gene: -
V gene: TRBV28
CDR3 DNA: TGTGCCAGCAGTTCCACCGGACACCCGATCTATGGCTACACCTTC
CDR3 protein: CASSSTGHPIYGYTF

clone size: -
J gene: TRBJ2-5
D gene: -
V gene: TRBV28
CDR3 DNA: TGTGCCAGCAGTCCCGCCCGGGGATCTTATCAAGAGACCCAGTACTTC
CDR3 protein: CASSPARGSYQETQYF

clone size: many
J gene: TRBJ2-1
D gene: -
V gene: TRBV29-1
CDR3 DNA: TGCAGCGTTGATAGGGTGGACAGATCCTACAATGAGCAGTTCTTC
CDR3 protein: CSVDRVDRSYNEQFF

clone size: -
J gene: TRBJ2-7
D gene: TRBD2
V gene: TRBV28
CDR3 DNA: TGTGCCAGCAGTCCCTGGACTAGCGGGGGATCCTACGAGCAGTACTTC
CDR3 protein: CASSPWTSGGSYEQYF

clone size: many
J gene: TRBJ1-2
D gene: -
V gene: TRBV7-8
CDR3 DNA: TGTGCCAGCAGCTTAGAGGGCGGGACCTATGGCTACACCTTC
CDR3 protein: CASSLEGGTYGYTF

clone size: many
J gene: TRBJ2-7
D gene: TRBD2
V gene: TRBV20-1
CDR3 DNA: TGCAGTGCTACGACTAGCGGGAAGGGATACGAGCAGTACTTC
CDR3 protein: CSATTSGKGYEQYF

clone size: many
J gene: TRBJ1-1
D gene: TRBD1
V gene: TRBV20-1
CDR3 DNA: TGCAGTGCTAAGAGGGACAGGGGGAACACTGAAGCTTTCTTT
CDR3 protein: CSAKRDRGNTEAFF

clone size: many
J gene: TRBJ1-4
D gene: TRBD1
V gene: TRBV7-9
CDR3 DNA: TGTGCCAGCAGCTCTAGAGCCGGGACAGCAACTAATGAAAAACTGTTTTTT
CDR3 protein: CASSSRAGTATNEKLFF

clone size: many
J gene: TRBJ2-7
D gene: TRBD1
V gene: TRBV9
CDR3 DNA: TGTGCCAGCAGCGGGGGACAGGGGGGGAACGAGCAGTACTTC
CDR3 protein: CASSGGQGGNEQYF

clone size: many
J gene: TRBJ1-5
D gene: TRBD1
V gene: TRBV3-1
CDR3 DNA: TGTGCCAGCAGCCAACGGGACAGGGTAAATCAGCCCCAGCATTTT
CDR3 protein: CASSQRDRVNQPQHF

clone size: -
J gene: TRBJ1-5
D gene: -
V gene: TRBV11-3
CDR3 DNA: TGTGCCAGCAGCTTGGGTGCTCAGCCCCAGCATTTT
CDR3 protein: CASSLGAQPQHF

clone size: many
J gene: TRBJ2-5
D gene: -
V gene: TRBV6-2/TRBV6-3
CDR3 DNA: TGTGCCAGCAGTTACTCCACGGAAGAGACCCAGTACTTC
CDR3 protein: CASSYSTEETQYF

clone size: many
J gene: TRBJ1-1
D gene: -
V gene: TRBV13
CDR3 DNA: TGTGCCAGCACCCCCCGGGGATTAAACACTGAAGCTTTCTTT
CDR3 protein: CASTPRGLNTEAFF

clone size: -
J gene: TRBJ2-3
D gene: -
V gene: TRBV9
CDR3 DNA: TGTGCCAGCAGCGTAGAAAACCCGAAGGGGGGCTTTCGTAACACAGATACGCAGTATTTT
CDR3 protein: CASSVENPKGGFRNTDTQYF

clone size: many
J gene: TRBJ1-2
D gene: -
V gene: TRBV20-1
CDR3 DNA: TGCAGTGCCTTATTTCAAAGGAACTATGGCTACACCTTC
CDR3 protein: CSALFQRNYGYTF

clone size: many
J gene: TRBJ2-7
D gene: -
V gene: TRBV6-2/TRBV6-3
CDR3 DNA: TGTGCCAGCAGCTCGAAAGCCAGACCGGGGTCCAGCTCCTACGAGCAGTACTTC
CDR3 protein: CASSSKARPGSSSYEQYF

clone size: -
J gene: TRBJ1-2
D gene: -
V gene: TRBV28
CDR3 DNA: TGTGCCAGCAGTTTTTCCCTACGGATCATGAGCGATGGCTACACCTTC
CDR3 protein: CASSFSLRIMSDGYTF

clone size: -
J gene: TRBJ2-7
D gene: TRBD1
V gene: TRBV14
CDR3 DNA: TGTGCCAGCAGCCAAGTATCAGCGGGACAGGGGTCCTACGAGCAGTACTTC
CDR3 protein: CASSQVSAGQGSYEQYF

clone size: many
J gene: TRBJ2-3
D gene: TRBD1
V gene: TRBV6-1
CDR3 DNA: TGTGCCAGCAGTCCCTCGGGACAGGGAGTAAATACGCAGTATTTT
CDR3 protein: CASSPSGQGVNTQYF

clone size: many
J gene: TRBJ1-2
D gene: -
V gene: TRBV5-1
CDR3 DNA: TGCGCCAGCAGCTTGGTTTCCGGGGACTATGGCTACACCTTC
CDR3 protein: CASSLVSGDYGYTF

clone size: many
J gene: TRBJ2-1
D gene: TRBD1
V gene: TRBV7-9
CDR3 DNA: TGTGCCAGCAGCCCTCCTAGGGACAGAGCATACAATGAGCAGTTCTTC
CDR3 protein: CASSPPRDRAYNEQFF

clone size: many
J gene: TRBJ2-5
D gene: TRBD2
V gene: TRBV3-1
CDR3 DNA: TGTGCCAGCAGCCAAGATCTCAACCCGCGGGGGAGCCAAGAGACCCAGTACTTC
CDR3 protein: CASSQDLNPRGSQETQYF

clone size: many
J gene: TRBJ2-3
D gene: -
V gene: TRBV6-1
CDR3 DNA: TGTGCCGCGGCCCTTTTAGGGACGCAGTATTTT
CDR3 protein: CAAALLGTQYF

clone size: many
J gene: TRBJ1-2
D gene: TRBD1
V gene: TRBV2
CDR3 DNA: TGTGCCAGCAGTGGATTTACGGGGACAGGGTCGGGGGGCTACACCTTC
CDR3 protein: CASSGFTGTGSGGYTF

clone size: many
J gene: TRBJ2-6
D gene: -
V gene: TRBV9
CDR3 DNA: TGTGCCAGCAGCGTAGCTTCGAGAGGGGCTGGGGCCAACGTCCTGACTTTC
CDR3 protein: CASSVASRGAGANVLTF

clone size: many
J gene: TRBJ2-1
D gene: -
V gene: TRBV24-1
CDR3 DNA: TGTGCCACCAGTGATTTAGGTATTACGGGAGTGGGCAATGAGCAGTTCTTC
CDR3 protein: CATSDLGITGVGNEQFF

clone size: many
J gene: TRBJ2-7
D gene: -
V gene: TRBV5-8
CDR3 DNA: TGTGCCAGCACCGTGACAGGTCCCTCCTACGAGCAGTACTTC
CDR3 protein: CASTVTGPSYEQYF